What follows are 23 T cell receptor beta chains derived from one specimen sequenced in a study of blood T cell repertoires in COVID-19. Assay: immunoSEQ multiplex PCR; the TCRdb copy retains only in-frame clones and omits some. The table has some 200,000 clones, 80% seen once. The sample comprised peripheral blood. These receptor sequences come from a human donor in a cohort sampled during active COVID-19.

CDR3 nucleotides: TGTGCCAGCAGTGAAGAGGGACAGGGGGCAGATACGCAGTATTTT. Translating gives CASSEEGQGADTQYF. The J gene is TRBJ2-3, the V gene TRBV2; 11 nucleotides match TRBD1. CDR3 size: 15 residues. Per the germline V gene, CDR1 is SNHLY and CDR2 is FYNNEI. The trim removed 1 base at V and 4 bases at J, leaving 1 base unmatched.

CDR3 in DNA: TGTGCCAGCATCGCCCCCAGGGCCCCCTACGAGCAGTACTTC. This translates into CASIAPRAPYEQYF. J is TRBJ2-7 and V is TRBV6-5; perhaps TRBD1 as D (5 bases). Deletions cut 7 bases from V and 2 bases from J, with 15 bases between. CDR1 and CDR2 from the germline V gene are MNHEY and SVGAGI. The CDR3 consists of 14 residues.

The rearrangement uses TRBV7-2 and TRBJ2-7; D possibly corresponds to TRBD2 (5 bases). Germline CDR1 and CDR2: SGHTA and FQGNSA. The V and J ends lost 1 base and 0 bases respectively, with 7 bases between them. This CDR3 has 14 amino acids. The CDR3 sequence is CASSLGAGSYEQYF. The CDR3 nucleotides read TGTGCCAGCAGCTTAGGTGCGGGCTCCTACGAGCAGTACTTC.

This clone was observed a single time. This chain uses TRBV5-4 with TRBJ1-4, with a possible D match to TRBD1 (5 bases). Germline V gene sequence: CDR1 SGHNT, CDR2 YYREEE (reference sequence). The V and J ends lost 2 bases and 8 bases respectively, with 10 bases between them. CDR3 length: 13 residues. CDR3 nucleotide sequence: TGTGCCAGCAGCTTTGGGGGAGGGGAAAAACTGTTTTTT. It is translated as CASSFGGGEKLFF. Together with reference TRBV5-4 and TRBJ1-4, the CDR3 gives the full variable domain: ETGVTQSPTHLIKTRGQQVTLRCSSQSGHNTVSWYQQALGQGPQFIFQYYREEENGRGNFPPRFSGLQFPNYSSELNVNALELDDSALYLCASSFGGGEKLFFGSGTQLSVL.

The J gene is TRBJ2-7, the V gene TRBV9; 9 nucleotides align to TRBD2. This CDR3 is 14 amino acids long. The V and J ends lost 0 bases and 7 bases, in that order; junction bases with no gene match: 5. CDR1 is SGDLS and CDR2 is YYNGEE in the germline V gene. CDR3 sequence: CASSVGAGGGEQYF. CDR3 DNA: TGTGCCAGCAGCGTAGGAGCGGGAGGTGGGGAGCAGTACTTC.

The chain has TRBV7-2 and TRBJ1-1; D gene ambiguous. This CDR3 is built from 14 residues. V was clipped by 2 bases and J by 5 bases, with 12 bases between them. Germline-derived CDR1 and CDR2 are SGHTA and FQGNSA. Here the CDR3 DNA reads TGTGCCAGCAGCTTAACTTCGAGGGTTACTGAAGCTTTCTTT. Its protein is CASSLTSRVTEAFF.

The J gene is TRBJ2-3, the V gene TRBV10-3; 10 bases match TRBD2. The V and J ends lost 7 bases and 9 bases, in that order; junction bases with no gene match: 13. The length of the CDR3 is 15 residues. Germline-derived CDR1 and CDR2 are ENHRY and SYGVKD. The CDR3, as DNA: TGTGCCATCAATCGGAGTAGCGGGAGGATTGGCACGCAGTATTTT. Translation: CAINRSSGRIGTQYF.

The V gene is TRBV15, the J gene TRBJ2-2, with 7 bases that match TRBD2. Losses at the gene ends were 0 bases for V and 5 bases for J; bases not matched to a gene: 6. CDR1 and CDR2 (germline): LNHNV, YYDKDF (reference sequence). The CDR3 runs to 16 residues. The CDR3: CATSRDVGGGTGELFF. CDR3 DNA sequence: TGTGCCACCAGCAGAGATGTCGGCGGGGGAACCGGGGAGCTGTTTTTT.

The chain carries TRBV5-6 and TRBJ2-3; D not certain. Per germline, CDR1 SGHDT and CDR2 YYEEEE. Trimming left V 0 bases short and J 2 bases short, with 13 bases between. The CDR3 sequence is 16 residues long. The CDR3 loop is CASSLGRPYPTDTQYF. In nucleotides, the CDR3 is TGTGCCAGCAGCTTGGGCAGGCCGTACCCCACAGATACGCAGTATTTT.

The chain uses TRBV11-1 and TRBJ1-1, with no clear D. The CDR3 runs 14 residues. V lost 1 base, J lost 5 bases, and 11 bases lay in between. Germline loops: CDR1 SGHAT, CDR2 FQDESV (reference sequence). DNA for the CDR3: TGTGCCAGCAGCTTAGGAGCCTACGGTACTGAAGCTTTCTTT. Translated, it gives CASSLGAYGTEAFF.

V is TRBV5-1 and J is TRBJ1-2, with D perhaps matching TRBD1 (5 bases). Trimming removed 0 bases at V and 7 bases at J, with 13 bases between. The CDR3 covers 14 residues. Germline CDR1 reads SGHRS; CDR2 reads YFSETQ. CDR3 in amino acids: CASSLARGGIGYTF. The DNA for the CDR3 is TGCGCCAGCAGCTTGGCTAGGGGAGGGATTGGCTACACCTTC.

The CDR3 is CASRAIAGGYNEQFF. CDR3 sequence (DNA): TGTGCCAGCAGAGCAATAGCGGGAGGATACAATGAGCAGTTCTTC. The rearrangement uses TRBV6-5 and TRBJ2-1; TRBD2 matches 10 bases. From germline, CDR1 is MNHEY and CDR2 SVGAGI. The junction had 6 bases not matched to a gene; V was cut back by 6 bases and J by 4 bases. The CDR3 totals 15 residues.

CDR3 coding DNA: TGTGCCTGGAGCCGGGACAGGGGATTGGAGACCCAGTACTTC. It encodes CAWSRDRGLETQYF. The rearrangement links TRBV30 to TRBJ2-5; 10 bases line up with TRBD1. V shed 3 bases, J shed 5 bases, and the junction held 6 bases outside the gene matches. CDR1 is GTSNPN, CDR2 SVGIG, per germline (reference sequence). The length of the CDR3 is 14 residues.

The chain employs TRBV5-1 and TRBJ2-1; TRBD1 aligns across 11 bases. The germline V gene encodes CDR1 SGHRS and CDR2 YFSETQ. This CDR3 contains 13 residues. Trimming took 4 bases from V and 8 from J; bases not matched to a gene: 2. For the CDR3, the DNA is TGCGCCAGCAGCCCGGGACAGGGGGATGAGCAGTTCTTC. As protein: CASSPGQGDEQFF.

The chain combines TRBV5-1 with TRBJ2-7, with 8 bases that match TRBD1. V gave up 1 base and J gave up 5 bases; unmatched junction bases: 8. The germline gives CDR1 SGHRS, CDR2 YFSETQ. The CDR3 sequence is 15 residues long. CDR3 nucleotides: TGCGCCAGCAGCTTGAGACAGGGGTTGAATAACGAGCAGTACTTC. This codes for CASSLRQGLNNEQYF.

The chain combines TRBV7-9 with TRBJ2-2; D remains ambiguous. The CDR3 runs 15 residues. Trimming removed 5 bases from V and 0 bases from J, with 10 bases in between. Germline V gives CDR1 SEHNR, CDR2 FQNEAQ (reference sequence). This CDR3 reads CASSPIRANTGELFF. DNA for the CDR3: TGTGCCAGCAGCCCCATCCGCGCGAACACCGGGGAGCTGTTTTTT.

The rearrangement links TRBV11-1 to TRBJ2-7; 8 bases line up with TRBD2. CDR1 is SGHAT, CDR2 FQDESV, per germline (reference sequence). After removal of 5 bases from V and 3 bases from J, the junction contained 9 bases not matched to a gene. The CDR3 has 15 amino acids. The CDR3 spells CASSLLGGDYYEQYF. CDR3 nucleotides: TGTGCCAGCAGCCTCCTCGGGGGGGACTACTACGAGCAGTACTTC.

Written as DNA, the CDR3 is TGTGCCAGTAGTATAGGGGGAGGATTCACAGATACGCAGTATTTT. It encodes CASSIGGGFTDTQYF. The rearrangement joins TRBV19 to TRBJ2-3; D is perhaps TRBD2 (6 bases). Germline CDR1 reads LNHDA; CDR2 reads SQIVND (reference sequence). The CDR3 is made up of 15 amino acids. The ends were cut back, 1 base at V and 2 bases at J, with 10 bases in the middle. The whole variable domain, filled in from reference TRBV19 and TRBJ2-3, reads DGGITQSPKYLFRKEGQNVTLSCEQNLNHDAMYWYRQDPGQGLRLIYYSQIVNDFQKGDIAEGYSVSREKKESFPLTVTSAQKNPTAFYLCASSIGGGFTDTQYFGPGTRLTVL.

The V call is TRBV15, the J call TRBJ2-1; the D gene is possibly TRBD1 (5 bases). Germline values: CDR1 LNHNV, CDR2 YYDKDF (reference sequence). The CDR3 totals 18 residues. Trimming removed 3 bases from V and 5 bases from J, with 23 bases in between. This chain's CDR3 is CATSSPSPGRVINNEQFF. The CDR3 region has the DNA TGTGCCACCAGCAGCCCCAGCCCAGGCAGGGTCATCAACAATGAGCAGTTCTTC.

V is TRBV7-3 and J is TRBJ2-7, with TRBD2 matching over 10 bases. The germline V gene has CDR1 SGHTA and CDR2 FQGTGA. The CDR3 loop spans 16 amino acids. J gave up 3 bases and V 2 bases, and 7 bases lay outside the gene matches. The CDR3 DNA reads as TGTGCCAGCAGCTTAGGGTCTAGCGGGGGAGGCTACGAGCAGTACTTC. This translates into CASSLGSSGGGYEQYF.

This chain connects TRBV9 to TRBJ1-2, with 10 bases that match TRBD1. This CDR3 region has 17 residues. Germline V lookup: CDR1 SGDLS, CDR2 YYNGEE. Germline trimming cut 5 bases from V and 3 bases from J; bases unmatched to any gene: 13. CDR3 in amino acids: CASRDGTGDLGYYGYTF. The CDR3, as DNA: TGTGCCAGCAGGGACGGGACAGGGGACTTAGGTTACTATGGCTACACCTTC. Variable domain in full (rest from reference TRBV9 and TRBJ1-2): DSGVTQTPKHLITATGQRVTLRCSPRSGDLSVYWYQQSLDQGLQFLIQYYNGEERAKGNILERFSAQQFPDLHSELNLSSLELGDSALYFCASRDGTGDLGYYGYTFGSGTRLTVV.

The sample holds a few counts of this clone. This chain uses TRBV27 with TRBJ1-5; TRBD1 matches 7 bases. CDR3 length: 15 residues. Germline V gene lookup returns CDR1 MNHEY and CDR2 SMNVEV (reference sequence). The V and J ends lost 3 bases and 2 bases, in that order; junction bases with no gene match: 4. The CDR3 DNA reads as TGTGCCAGCAGTTTGACCGGGACAGGCAATCAGCCCCAGCATTTT. It is translated as CASSLTGTGNQPQHF.

This clone was counted once. The gene calls are TRBV4-2 and TRBJ1-2, with TRBD1 as a possible D gene (6 bases). The germline V gene has CDR1 LGHNA and CDR2 YNFKEQ. The CDR3 totals 16 residues. The V end was cut by 1 base, the J end by 4 bases, with 16 bases between. CDR3 loop: CASSQGGPDAVYGYTF. In DNA form, the CDR3 reads TGTGCCAGCAGCCAAGGGGGGCCCGACGCCGTCTATGGCTACACCTTC.